The 6 T cell receptor beta chains reported below all come from one sample, sequenced in a study of blood T cell repertoires in COVID-19. Clones were read by immunoSEQ multiplex PCR, and TCRdb kept only the in-frame ones, dropping some. This table has 65,000 or so clones, around 87% appearing once. The sample taken for sequencing was peripheral blood. The receptors shown here come from a human donor with acute or convalescent COVID-19. The donor label of this sample is uncertain.

This clone has a single count. The chain uses TRBV9 and TRBJ1-6; 7 nucleotides align to TRBD1. The germline CDR1 and CDR2 sequences are SGDLS and YYNGEE. The CDR3 runs to 15 residues. After removal of 5 bases from V and 7 bases from J, the junction contained 9 bases not matched to a gene. The CDR3 is CASRRTGTENSPLHF. The CDR3 DNA is TGTGCCAGCAGGAGGACCGGGACAGAGAATTCACCCCTCCACTTT.

The rearrangement joins TRBV27 to TRBJ1-2; TRBD1 matches at 7 bases. This CDR3 region has 13 residues. The ends lost 7 bases at V and 8 bases at J; junction bases unmatched: 10. From germline, CDR1 is MNHEY and CDR2 SMNVEV (reference sequence). CDR3 loop: CASNSRQGQGYTF. The CDR3 DNA is TGTGCCAGCAACTCGCGACAGGGCCAAGGCTACACCTTC.

The rearrangement uses TRBV12-3 or TRBV12-4 and TRBJ2-7, with D unresolved. The CDR3 totals 11 residues. V was pared by 4 bases and J by 3 bases, with 4 bases between. The CDR3 is CASSSYYEQYF. CDR3 nucleotides: TGTGCCAGCAGTTCTTACTACGAGCAGTACTTC.

This chain links TRBV11-2 with TRBJ2-1; 7 nucleotides match TRBD2. Germline lookup yields CDR1 SGHAT and CDR2 FQNNGV. This CDR3 spans 15 amino acids. The junction had 7 bases not matched to a gene; V was cut back by 5 bases and J by 3 bases. The CDR3 bases are TGTGCCAGCAGCCGCACGGGCGGGAGCTACAATGAGCAGTTCTTC. As protein: CASSRTGGSYNEQFF.

About this clone itself: Different DNA sequences within this sample yield the same CDR3. V usage is TRBV30 and J usage is TRBJ1-5; 9 bases map to TRBD1. CDR1 is GTSNPN, CDR2 SVGIG, per germline (reference sequence). The trim removed 3 bases at V and 5 bases at J, leaving 2 bases unmatched. The CDR3 consists of 13 residues. The CDR3 reads CAWRRTGDQPQHF. For the CDR3, the DNA is TGTGCCTGGAGACGGACAGGGGATCAGCCCCAGCATTTT.

The CDR3: CASSRVGLAGAHENEQFF. The CDR3 nucleotides are TGTGCCAGCAGCCGGGTGGGACTAGCGGGGGCCCATGAGAATGAGCAGTTCTTC. The gene calls are TRBV5-6 and TRBJ2-1; 14 bases are shared with TRBD2. The CDR3 sequence is 18 residues long. J lost 7 bases, V lost 4 bases, and 13 bases had no gene match. CDR1 is SGHDT and CDR2 is YYEEEE in the germline V gene.